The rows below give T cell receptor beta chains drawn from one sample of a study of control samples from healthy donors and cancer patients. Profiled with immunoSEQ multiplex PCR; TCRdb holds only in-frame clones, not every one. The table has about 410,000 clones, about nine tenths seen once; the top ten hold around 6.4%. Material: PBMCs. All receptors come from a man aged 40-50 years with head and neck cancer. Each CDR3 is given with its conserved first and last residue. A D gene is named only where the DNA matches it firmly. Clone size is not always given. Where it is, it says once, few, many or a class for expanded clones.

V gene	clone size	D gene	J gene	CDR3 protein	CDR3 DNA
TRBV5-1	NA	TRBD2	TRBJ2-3	CASSSGRGATFTDTQYF	TGCGCCAGCAGCTCTGGGCGGGGGGCTACCTTCACAGATACGCAGTATTTT
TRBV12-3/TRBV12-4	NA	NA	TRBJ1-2	CASSYSGGYGYTF	TGTGCCAGCAGTTACTCGGGAGGCTATGGCTACACCTTC
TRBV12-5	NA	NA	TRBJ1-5	CASGLSGVSNQPQHF	TGTGCTAGTGGTTTGTCGGGGGTATCTAATCAGCCCCAGCATTTT
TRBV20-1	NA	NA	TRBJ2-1	CSAKQEDEQFF	TGCAGTGCTAAACAGGAGGATGAGCAGTTCTTC
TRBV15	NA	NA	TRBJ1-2	CATSFRQLNYGYTF	TGTGCCACCAGCTTCCGACAGCTAAACTATGGCTACACCTTC
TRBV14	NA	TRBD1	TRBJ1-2	CASSQDDRGTNGYTF	TGTGCCAGCAGCCAAGATGACAGGGGGACGAATGGCTACACCTTC
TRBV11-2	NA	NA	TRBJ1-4	CASSLGFAGVNEKLFF	TGTGCCAGCAGCTTAGGGTTCGCCGGGGTTAATGAAAAACTGTTTTTT
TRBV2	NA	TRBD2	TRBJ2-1	CASSASGGPPNEQFF	TGTGCCAGCAGTGCGAGCGGGGGGCCTCCGAATGAGCAGTTCTTC
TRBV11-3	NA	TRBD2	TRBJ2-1	CASSVGGGLSDEQFF	TGTGCCAGCAGCGTCGGGGGGGGCCTCTCCGATGAGCAGTTCTTC
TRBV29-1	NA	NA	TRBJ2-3	CSGLDVQGSGDTQYF	TGCAGCGGACTTGACGTGCAGGGGTCGGGAGATACGCAGTATTTT
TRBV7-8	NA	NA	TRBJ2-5	CASSVQRLSGETQYF	TGTGCCAGCAGCGTCCAGAGGCTGAGCGGGGAGACCCAGTACTTC
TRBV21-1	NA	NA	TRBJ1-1	CASSKPTGGEAFF	TGTGCCAGCAGCAAACCGACAGGGGGAGAGGCTTTCTTT
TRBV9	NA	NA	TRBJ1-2	CASSPGGRGSYGYTF	TGTGCCAGCAGCCCCGGCGGCAGGGGCTCCTATGGCTACACCTTC
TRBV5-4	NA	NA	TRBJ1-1	CASSLNSAYTEAFF	TGTGCCAGCAGCTTAAACAGCGCCTACACTGAAGCTTTCTTT
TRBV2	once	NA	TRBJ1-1	CASREKQVMNTEAFF	TGTGCCAGCAGGGAAAAACAGGTAATGAACACTGAAGCTTTCTTT
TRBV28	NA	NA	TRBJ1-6	CASSPPGRVGNNSPLHF	TGTGCCAGCAGTCCCCCCGGTCGCGTGGGGAATAATTCACCCCTCCACTTT
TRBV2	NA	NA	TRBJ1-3	CASSGVVAGNTIYF	TGTGCCAGCAGTGGTGTGGTTGCTGGAAACACCATATATTTT
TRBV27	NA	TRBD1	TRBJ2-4	CASGQGANIQYF	TGTGCCAGCGGACAGGGGGCGAACATTCAGTACTTC
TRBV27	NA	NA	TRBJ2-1	CASSYSVDNEQFF	TGTGCCAGCAGTTACTCAGTGGACAATGAGCAGTTCTTC
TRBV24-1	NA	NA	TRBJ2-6	CATSVSATPSSGANVLTF	TGTGCCACCAGTGTGTCCGCTACCCCCAGCTCTGGGGCCAACGTCCTGACTTTC
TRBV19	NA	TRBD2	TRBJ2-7	CASSTRAGGPGQYF	TGTGCCAGTAGTACTAGAGCGGGAGGGCCGGGGCAGTACTTC
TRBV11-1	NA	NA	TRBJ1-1	CASSLALILLNTEAFF	TGTGCCAGCAGCTTAGCGCTAATACTCTTGAACACTGAAGCTTTCTTT
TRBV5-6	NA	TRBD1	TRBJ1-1	CASSPGQGGTEAFF	TGTGCCAGCAGCCCAGGACAGGGAGGGACTGAAGCTTTCTTT
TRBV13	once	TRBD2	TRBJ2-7	CASSTRLAGGYEQYF	TGTGCCAGCAGCACCCGACTAGCGGGAGGCTACGAGCAGTACTTC
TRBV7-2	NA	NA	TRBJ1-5	CASSNYWGDQPQHF	TGTGCCAGCAGCAACTACTGGGGGGATCAGCCCCAGCATTTT
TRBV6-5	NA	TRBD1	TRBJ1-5	CASSYGQGNQPQHF	TGTGCCAGCAGTTACGGACAGGGAAATCAGCCCCAGCATTTT
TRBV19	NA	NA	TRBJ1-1	CASTLWGGEMNTEAFF	TGTGCCAGTACCCTTTGGGGCGGTGAGATGAACACTGAAGCTTTCTTT
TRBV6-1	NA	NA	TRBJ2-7	CASSEGGSQGSKYF	TGTGCCAGCAGTGAAGGAGGGTCACAGGGTAGCAAGTACTTC
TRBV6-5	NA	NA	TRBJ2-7	CASSRGSTASYEQYF	TGTGCCAGCAGTAGGGGGTCGACAGCCTCCTACGAGCAGTACTTC
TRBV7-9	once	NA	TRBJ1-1	CASSLPQRNTEAFF	TGTGCCAGCAGCCTACCTCAAAGGAACACTGAAGCTTTCTTT
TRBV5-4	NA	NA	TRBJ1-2	CASSLDSRPSYGYTF	TGTGCCAGCAGCTTGGACAGCAGGCCCTCCTATGGCTACACCTTC
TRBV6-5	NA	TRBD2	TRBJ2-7	CASKTVTSGYEQYF	TGTGCCAGCAAGACGGTAACTAGCGGCTACGAGCAGTACTTC
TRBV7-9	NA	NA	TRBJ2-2	CARDGVSTGELFF	TGTGCCCGAGACGGGGTTTCCACCGGGGAGCTGTTTTTT
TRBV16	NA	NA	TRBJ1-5	CASSQSWGQEQPQHF	TGTGCCAGCAGCCAATCATGGGGACAAGAGCAGCCCCAGCATTTT
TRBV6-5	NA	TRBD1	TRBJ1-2	CASRQLGQYYGYTF	TGTGCCAGCAGACAACTGGGACAGTACTATGGCTACACCTTC
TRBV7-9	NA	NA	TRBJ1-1	CASSLGVELNTEAFF	TGTGCCAGCAGCTTAGGGGTAGAACTGAACACTGAAGCTTTCTTT
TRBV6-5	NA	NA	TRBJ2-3	CASSYSDSWGDTQYF	TGTGCCAGCAGTTACTCAGACTCGTGGGGAGATACGCAGTATTTT
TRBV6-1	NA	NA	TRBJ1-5	CASSGDVGAPNQPQHF	TGTGCCAGCAGTGGGGACGTTGGGGCCCCCAATCAGCCCCAGCATTTT
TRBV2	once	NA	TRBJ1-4	CASSESVAYTEKLFF	TGTGCCAGCAGTGAATCGGTAGCGTATACCGAAAAACTGTTTTTT
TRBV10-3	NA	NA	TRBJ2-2	CAISSPEGLIKTGELFF	TGTGCCATCAGTTCCCCCGAGGGCCTTATAAAAACCGGGGAGCTGTTTTTT
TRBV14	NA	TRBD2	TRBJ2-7	CASSQDSGIGTYEQYF	TGTGCCAGCAGCCAAGATAGCGGGATTGGCACCTACGAGCAGTACTTC
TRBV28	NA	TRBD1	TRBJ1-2	CASSSSSGGALGGYTF	TGTGCCAGCAGTTCAAGCTCAGGGGGCGCTTTAGGTGGCTACACCTTC
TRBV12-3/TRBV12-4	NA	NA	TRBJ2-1	CASSLGLQGKQFF	TGTGCCAGCAGTTTAGGACTTCAAGGGAAGCAGTTCTTC
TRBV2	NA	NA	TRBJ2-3	CAVQPRVGAASTDTQYF	TGTGCCGTACAACCGAGGGTGGGGGCGGCTAGCACAGATACGCAGTATTTT